The 23 T cell receptor beta chains listed next were all sequenced from one sample in a study of blood T cell repertoires in COVID-19. The table came from immunoSEQ multiplex PCR; TCRdb's copy has only in-frame clones and leaves some out. The sample yields 100,000 to 150,000 clones, about 87% seen once. Source material: peripheral blood. These receptors came from a woman in her fifties or sixties with acute or convalescent COVID-19.

This CDR3 reads CASSPSPLAGGSFSYNEQFF. The CDR3 nucleotides are TGCGCCAGCAGCCCTAGCCCACTAGCGGGGGGCAGTTTCTCCTACAATGAGCAGTTCTTC. J is TRBJ2-1 and V is TRBV4-3; the match to TRBD2 covers 12 bases. V lost 4 bases to trimming and J lost 0 bases; unmatched junction nucleotides: 13. The CDR3 consists of 20 residues. CDR1 is LGHNA and CDR2 is YSLEER in the germline V gene.

The chain employs TRBV4-3 and TRBJ1-2; unclear D gene. Germline assignment: CDR1 LGHNA and CDR2 YSLEER. There are 14 residues in the CDR3. With 0 bases removed from V and 4 bases from J, the gap between germline ends came to 9 bases. The chain's CDR3 is CASSQDYGSYGYTF. In nucleotides, the CDR3 is TGCGCCAGCAGCCAAGACTACGGGTCCTATGGCTACACCTTC.

The chain couples TRBV29-1 to TRBJ1-5; TRBD1 matches 7 bases. Trimming took 4 bases from V and 5 from J; bases not matched to a gene: 2. The CDR3 is 12 residues long. Germline-derived CDR1 and CDR2 are SQVTM and ANQGSEA. CDR3 in amino acids: CSVGQGDQPQHF. The CDR3 DNA follows: TGCAGCGTTGGGCAGGGGGATCAGCCCCAGCATTTT.

CDR3 in DNA: TGTGCCTGGAACATTCAAAACTATGGCTACACCTTC. Amino acid sequence: CAWNIQNYGYTF. This chain uses TRBV30 with TRBJ1-2; D is unresolved. The CDR3 consists of 12 residues. Per germline, CDR1 GTSNPN and CDR2 SVGIG (reference sequence). Between the trimmed V and J ends, which lost 4 bases and 2 bases, there was a span of 8 bases.

This sequence joins TRBV13 and TRBJ2-3; 7 bases align to TRBD2. The V segment lost 4 bases and the J segment 5 bases; nucleotides outside the gene matches: 15. Germline loops: CDR1 PRHDT, CDR2 FYEKMQ (reference sequence). This CDR3 is 17 amino acids long. The CDR3 region has the DNA TGTGCCAGCAGCTATCCAGTCGGGGGGTTCCAGGGAGATACGCAGTATTTT. This encodes CASSYPVGGFQGDTQYF.

This clone appeared a few times. This chain joins TRBV7-2 and TRBJ1-1; TRBD1 matches at 10 bases. This CDR3 is 17 amino acids long. J gave up 4 bases and V 7 bases, and 15 bases lay outside the gene matches. Germline V gene sequence: CDR1 SGHTA, CDR2 FQGNSA. The CDR3 here is CASTLSLRQGASTEAFF. The CDR3 nucleotides are TGTGCCAGCACGCTATCCTTGAGACAGGGGGCGAGCACTGAAGCTTTCTTT.

V usage is TRBV7-7 and J usage is TRBJ2-1; 8 nucleotides match TRBD2. Per the germline V gene, CDR1 is SSHAT and CDR2 is FNYEAQ (reference sequence). Unmatched junction bases numbered 12, after V lost 4 bases and J lost 1 base. The CDR3 has 18 residues. The CDR3 reads CASSSPGERESSYNEQFF. The DNA for the CDR3 is TGTGCCAGCAGCTCCCCCGGGGAGCGGGAGAGTTCCTACAATGAGCAGTTCTTC.

V gene TRBV4-3 combines with J gene TRBJ2-7; a weak D match, TRBD1 (6 bases). V shed 2 bases and J shed 2 bases, with 13 bases lying between them. Germline assignment: CDR1 LGHNA and CDR2 YSLEER. This CDR3 is built from 15 residues. This CDR3 reads CASSQLTGDTYEQYF. CDR3 DNA: TGCGCCAGCAGCCAATTGACAGGAGATACCTACGAGCAGTACTTC.

The rearrangement uses TRBV3-1 (or the pseudogene TRBV3-2) and TRBJ2-1; a possible D gene is TRBD2 (6 bases). CDR1 LGHDT and CDR2 YNNKEL come from the germline V gene (reference sequence). The CDR3 length is 14 residues. Trimming pared 7 bases from V and 7 bases from J, leaving 17 bases between. The CDR3 reads CASTSRGWGNEQFF. In DNA, the CDR3 is TGTGCCAGCACCTCGCGGGGATGGGGGAATGAGCAGTTCTTC.

The chain carries TRBV4-1 and TRBJ1-4; 7 nucleotides line up with TRBD1. The CDR3 runs to 15 residues. Germline V gene sequence: CDR1 MGHRA, CDR2 YSYEKL. Unmatched junction bases numbered 6, after V lost 3 bases and J lost 5 bases. The CDR3 DNA reads as TGCGCCAGCAGCCAGGCCGGGACAGTGAATGAAAAACTGTTTTTT. Translating it yields CASSQAGTVNEKLFF.

CDR3 residues: CASRQGFTEAFF. CDR3 sequence (DNA): TGTGCCAGCAGACAGGGGTTCACTGAAGCTTTCTTT. The chain carries TRBV19 and TRBJ1-1; 8 positions match TRBD1. In germline, CDR1 is LNHDA, CDR2 SQIVND (reference sequence). J lost 4 bases, V lost 9 bases, and 4 bases had no gene match. The CDR3 has 12 residues.

J is TRBJ1-5 and V is TRBV27, with 7 bases that match TRBD1. The germline V gene has CDR1 MNHEY and CDR2 SMNVEV (reference sequence). The CDR3 is 16 amino acids. The ends lost 5 bases at V and 4 bases at J; junction bases unmatched: 11. CDR3 coding DNA: TGTGCCAGCAGTATAACTCGACAGGGTCAGAATCAGCCCCAGCATTTT. Translated, it gives CASSITRQGQNQPQHF.

This chain joins TRBV19 and TRBJ1-4; 9 nucleotides line up with TRBD1. The CDR3 spans 14 residues. Unmatched junction bases numbered 4, after V lost 5 bases and J lost 6 bases. Germline V CDR1 and CDR2: LNHDA, SQIVND (reference sequence). CDR3 sequence: CASSLRQGDEKLFF. The CDR3 DNA sequence: TGTGCCAGTAGTCTACGACAGGGGGATGAAAAACTGTTTTTT.

This clone was seen ten or more times. Additional DNA sequences in this sample encode the identical CDR3. V usage is TRBV10-3 and J usage is TRBJ1-1, with D uncertain. Germline V gives CDR1 ENHRY, CDR2 SYGVKD. Trimming took 2 bases from V and 0 from J, leaving 13 bases between them. The CDR3 is 16 residues long. The CDR3 DNA reads TGTGCCATCAGTGAGCAAGAGGGTTCCATGAACACTGAAGCTTTCTTT. It yields the protein CAISEQEGSMNTEAFF.

This rearrangement joins TRBV6-1 to TRBJ2-4; D gene uncertain. The germline V gene encodes CDR1 MNHNS and CDR2 SASEGT. The CDR3 extends over 14 amino acids. Trimming took 2 bases from V and 3 from J, leaving 8 bases between them. CDR3 sequence (DNA): TGTGCCAGCAGTGAAACCACAGTCAAAAACATTCAGTACTTC. Protein sequence: CASSETTVKNIQYF.

J is TRBJ1-2 and V is TRBV12-3 or TRBV12-4; no firm D call. V was shortened by 4 bases and J by 5 bases, with 11 bases between the two germline ends. The CDR3 totals 13 residues. CDR3 amino acids: CASSYSGFYGYTF. CDR3 DNA: TGTGCCAGCAGTTATAGTGGTTTTTATGGCTACACCTTC.

This clone was observed a few times. The gene calls are TRBV18 and TRBJ2-7, with D tentatively TRBD1 (6 bases). The germline V gene encodes CDR1 KGHSH and CDR2 LQKENI. V dropped 5 bases and J dropped 3 bases, with 8 bases sitting between them. This CDR3 has 12 residues. In DNA, the CDR3 is TGTGCCAGCTCAGGGGGCAGCTACGAGCAGTACTTC. Amino acid sequence: CASSGGSYEQYF. Together with reference TRBV18 and TRBJ2-7, the CDR3 gives the full variable domain: NAGVMQNPRHLVRRRGQEARLRCSPMKGHSHVYWYRQLPEEGLKFMVYLQKENIIDESGMPKERFSAEFPKEGPSILRIQQVVRGDSAAYFCASSGGSYEQYFGPGTRLTVT.

This chain links TRBV7-3 with TRBJ2-2; D ambiguous. The V gene lost 1 base and the J gene lost 5 bases, with 5 bases spanning the gap. Germline V gene sequence: CDR1 SGHTA, CDR2 FQGTGA. CDR3 length: 13 residues. Written as DNA, the CDR3 is TGTGCCAGCAGCTTAAGAGAAACCGGGGAGCTGTTTTTT. Its protein is CASSLRETGELFF.

The chain employs TRBV5-4 and TRBJ2-4; 8 bases align to TRBD1. This CDR3 comprises 15 residues. Trimming took 2 bases from V and 2 from J; bases not matched to a gene: 3. Looked up from germline, CDR1 is SGHNT and CDR2 is YYREEE (reference sequence). CDR3 DNA sequence: TGTGCCAGCAGCTTCGGACAGGGAACCAAAAACATTCAGTACTTC. As protein: CASSFGQGTKNIQYF.

This clone was detected a few times. The chain recombines TRBV10-3 with TRBJ2-5; the D gene is possibly TRBD2 (6 bases). The CDR3 runs 13 residues. Germline loops: CDR1 ENHRY, CDR2 SYGVKD. V was trimmed by 2 bases and J by 4 bases, leaving 8 bases between them. CDR3 nucleotides: TGTGCCATCAGTGAGGGAGCGGGAGAGACCCAGTACTTC. The encoded protein is CAISEGAGETQYF.

This clone was recorded once. This rearrangement joins TRBV7-9 to TRBJ1-5; D ambiguous. CDR1 is SEHNR and CDR2 is FQNEAQ in the germline V gene (reference sequence). Deletions cut 5 bases from V and 3 bases from J, with 5 bases between. The CDR3 totals 12 residues. For the CDR3, the DNA is TGTGCCAGCAGCCTAACCAATCAGCCCCAGCATTTT. As protein: CASSLTNQPQHF.

The gene calls are TRBV12-3 or TRBV12-4 and TRBJ1-2; D unclear. Between the trimmed V and J ends, which lost 7 bases and 4 bases, there was a span of 13 bases. This CDR3 contains 13 residues. The CDR3 sequence is CASTPTGGYGYTF. CDR3 sequence (DNA): TGTGCCAGCACTCCAACCGGAGGCTATGGCTACACCTTC.

The rearrangement links TRBV6-1 to TRBJ2-7, with 8 bases that match TRBD2. The CDR3 loop spans 17 amino acids. Germline V gene data show CDR1 as MNHNS and CDR2 as SASEGT. Trimming took 1 base from V and 3 from J; bases not matched to a gene: 11. CDR3 nucleotide sequence: TGTGCCAGCAGTGAAGGTCCCCCTACTAGCGGTATCTACGAGCAGTACTTC. Encoded protein: CASSEGPPTSGIYEQYF.